The rows below give T cell receptor beta chains drawn from one sample of a study of T cells in Graves' hyperthyroidism and ophthalmopathy. TCRdb re-analysed the multiplex PCR reads in MiXCR, keeping a single row per CDR3 protein. The repertoire consists of roughly 530,000 distinct CDR3 sequences, with roughly 17% occurring once and the leading ten covering 17%. Sequencing was carried out using blood. These receptors were obtained from a woman aged 18-30 years with Graves' ophthalmopathy. The CDR3 runs from the conserved cysteine through the conserved F or W. A D gene is named only where the DNA matches it firmly. The listing skips clone size in some rows; elsewhere it reads once, few, many or a size class.

>many|TRBV7-3|TRBJ2-1|TRBD2
TGTGCCAGCAGCCAGGGCGTAGGACTAGCGGGGGGGCACTACAATGAGCAGTTCTTC
CASSQGVGLAGGHYNEQFF
>many|TRBV6-5|TRBJ1-6|.
TGTGCCAGCAGTTACTCGATACCTCGGCGGGATTCACCCCTCCACTTT
CASSYSIPRRDSPLHF
>many|TRBV7-9|TRBJ2-3|TRBD1
TGTGCCAGCAGCTTAGGACAGGGGAACACAGATACGCAGTATTTT
CASSLGQGNTDTQYF
>few|TRBV29-1|TRBJ1-2|.
TGCAGCGTTAGGGCGAGGAAAACTAACTATGGCTACACCTTC
CSVRARKTNYGYTF
>many|TRBV7-9|TRBJ1-2|.
TGTGCCAGCAGCTTCCAGCCTGGTAATGGCTACACCTTC
CASSFQPGNGYTF
>few|TRBV30|TRBJ2-1|TRBD2
TGTGCCTGGGATAGGGGACTAGCGGGAGGAGGGGACACTGAGCAGTTCTTC
CAWDRGLAGGGDTEQFF
>many|TRBV5-1|TRBJ1-6|TRBD1
TGCGCCAGCAGCTTGGAGGGGACAGGAGTTTATTCACCCCTCCACTTT
CASSLEGTGVYSPLHF
>.|TRBV6-1|TRBJ1-2|.
TGTGCCCGCAGTGAAGCAGCCGGAATTAACTATGGCTACACCTTC
CARSEAAGINYGYTF
>.|TRBV4-3|TRBJ1-4|.
TGCGCCAGCAGCCAAGATTTGGGACGGAATGAAAAACTGTTTTTT
CASSQDLGRNEKLFF
>.|TRBV7-9|TRBJ1-6|.
TGTGCCAGCAGCTTTGGCACTGGGCCCCTCCACTTT
CASSFGTGPLHF
>many|TRBV27|TRBJ1-5|.
TGTGCCAGCAGTTTTCAGCCCCAGCATTTT
CASSFQPQHF
>.|TRBV29-1|TRBJ2-3|TRBD2
TGCAGCGTTGGTCTAGCGGGACTCACAGATACGCAGTATTTT
CSVGLAGLTDTQYF
>.|TRBV12-3/TRBV12-4|TRBJ1-2|TRBD1
TGTGCCAGCAGGGGGACAGGGTTTGGCTACACCTTC
CASRGTGFGYTF
>few|TRBV4-1|TRBJ1-4|.
TGCGCCAGCAGCCAATGGCCCTCGACGGGCCTCCGGGAAAAACTGTTTTTT
CASSQWPSTGLREKLFF
>many|TRBV5-1|TRBJ1-2|.
TGCGCCAGCAGCAACCCAGGGGCACGTGGCTACACCTTC
CASSNPGARGYTF
>many|TRBV4-1|TRBJ2-3|TRBD1
TGCGCCAGCAGCCAAGATCTGCTCAGGGGGACCACAGATACGCAGTATTTT
CASSQDLLRGTTDTQYF
>.|TRBV10-2|TRBJ1-5|.
TGCGCCAGCAGTGAGTTTACAGGGACGGGCAATCAGCCCCAGCATTTT
CASSEFTGTGNQPQHF
>many|TRBV10-3|TRBJ1-2|.
TGTGCCATCAGTGCAGGGTCCTATGGCTACACCTTC
CAISAGSYGYTF
>many|TRBV9|TRBJ1-5|.
TGTGCCAGCAGCGTAGGGGACACCATAAATCAGCCCCAGCATTTT
CASSVGDTINQPQHF
>.|TRBV6-6|TRBJ1-5|.
TGTGCCAGCAGTTACTCGTATGTTTTTTGCAGGACCTGTTATAGCAATCAGCCCCAGCATTTT
CASSYSYVFCRTCYSNQPQHF
>.|TRBV19|TRBJ1-1|.
TGTGCCAGTAGTATAGGGCCCGCAGTGATGAACACTGAAGCTTTCTTT
CASSIGPAVMNTEAFF
>many|TRBV4-2|TRBJ1-1|.
TGTGCCAGCAGCCAAGAGTTGGGGCGCGACACTGAAGCTTTCTTT
CASSQELGRDTEAFF
>many|TRBV2|TRBJ2-1|TRBD1
TGTGCCACCGAAGGGACAGCGAGATACAATGAGCAGTTCTTC
CATEGTARYNEQFF
>few|TRBV5-1|TRBJ1-6|.
TGCGCCAGCAGCTTGGATTCCAGGAACATTGCGTCCCTCCACTTT
CASSLDSRNIASLHF
>many|TRBV11-1|TRBJ1-1|.
TGTGCCAGCAGCTTAGTAGGCTTGGCGGAAGCTTTCTTT
CASSLVGLAEAFF
>many|TRBV28|TRBJ2-7|.
TGTGCCAGCTACGACTCAGGGGGGACCTACGAGCAGTACTTC
CASYDSGGTYEQYF
>.|TRBV18|TRBJ2-1|.
TGTGCCAGCTCACCACCAACTCTAGCTTGCAATGAGCAGTTCTTC
CASSPPTLACNEQFF
>.|TRBV5-1|TRBJ1-1|.
TGCGCCAGCAGCTCGACGGACTCTAGGAACACTGAAGCTTTCTTT
CASSSTDSRNTEAFF
>.|TRBV7-2|TRBJ2-2|.
TGTGCCAGCAGCTTAAACCATGCGAACACCGGGGAGCTGTTTTTT
CASSLNHANTGELFF
>once|TRBV29-1|TRBJ2-1|TRBD2
TGCAGCGGGGTAGGACTAGCGGGAGGGCCTATTGAGCAGTTCTTC
CSGVGLAGGPIEQFF
>few|TRBV28|TRBJ2-3|TRBD2
TGTGCCAGCAGTATTTATAGCGGGAGGACGCTCACAGATACGCAGTATTTT
CASSIYSGRTLTDTQYF
>many|TRBV28|TRBJ1-2|.
TGTGCCAGCACCCGATATATAGGGGGTGCCTATGGCTACACCTTC
CASTRYIGGAYGYTF
>many|TRBV25-1|TRBJ1-2|.
TGTGCCAGCAGTGATCGACAGGTTTATGGCTACACCTTC
CASSDRQVYGYTF
>few|TRBV9|TRBJ2-7|.
TGTGCCAGCAACAGGGTCCACGAGCAGTACTTC
CASNRVHEQYF
>many|TRBV7-9|TRBJ2-5|.
TGTGCCAGCAGCTTCCCGGGCCAGGGAGGCGAGACCCAGTACTTC
CASSFPGQGGETQYF
>.|TRBV9|TRBJ2-3|.
TGTGCCAGCAGCCCCCGGCCAAACATCGCAGATACGCAGTATTTT
CASSPRPNIADTQYF
>few|TRBV7-9|TRBJ2-3|.
TGTGCCAGCAGGGGCTACGCTAGCACAGATACGCAGTATTTT
CASRGYASTDTQYF
>many|TRBV24-1|TRBJ1-1|TRBD1
TGTGCCACCAGCGGACAGGAGAACACTGAAGCTTTCTTT
CATSGQENTEAFF
>.|TRBV18|TRBJ1-3|TRBD1
TGTGCCAGCTCACCGCTAACAGACAGGGCTGGAAACACCATATATTTT
CASSPLTDRAGNTIYF
>.|TRBV11-1|TRBJ2-7|TRBD2
TGTGCCAGCTCGTTAGTACTAGCGGCGAGCTACGAGCAGTACTTC
CASSLVLAASYEQYF
>.|TRBV9|TRBJ2-7|.
TGTGCCAGCAGCGTTGGGCCACGGGCCCCCTACGAGCAGTACTTC
CASSVGPRAPYEQYF
>many|TRBV30|TRBJ1-1|TRBD1
TGTGCCTGGTACAGGGGAGAAGCTTTCTTT
CAWYRGEAFF
>.|TRBV6-1|TRBJ2-3|.
TGTGCCAGCAGTGAATCTACGGGTGGGGGTAGCACAGATACGCAGTATTTT
CASSESTGGGSTDTQYF
>few|TRBV15|TRBJ2-1|TRBD1
TGTGCCACCGAGCGGGACAGGGAGGGCAATGAGCAGTTCTTC
CATERDREGNEQFF
>few|TRBV27|TRBJ1-5|TRBD1
TGTGCCAGCAGTGGCCGGGACAGCAACAATCAGCCCCAGCATTTT
CASSGRDSNNQPQHF
>many|TRBV6-1|TRBJ1-2|TRBD1
TGTGCCAGCAGTTTGCGACAGGGCAGCTATGGCTACACCTTC
CASSLRQGSYGYTF
>.|TRBV4-1|TRBJ2-7|.
TGCGCCAGCAGCCGTTTGGGGGCTTACGAGCAGTACTTC
CASSRLGAYEQYF
>.|TRBV6-2/TRBV6-3|TRBJ1-2|.
TGTGCCAGCAGTTACGGACATCAGGGGACTAACTATGGCTACACCTTC
CASSYGHQGTNYGYTF
>many|TRBV28|TRBJ2-7|TRBD2
TGTGCCAGCAGTTCCCTCACCTTGACTAGCGGGAGGGCCTACGAGCAGTACTTC
CASSSLTLTSGRAYEQYF
>.|TRBV20-1|TRBJ2-7|.
TGCAGTGCTAGCCTGACAGAGCACTACGAGCAGTACTTC
CSASLTEHYEQYF
>.|TRBV19|TRBJ1-2|TRBD1
TGTGCCAGTAGTCCCGAGACAGGGGCTTTCTATGGCTACACCTTC
CASSPETGAFYGYTF
>many|TRBV6-1|TRBJ1-1|TRBD1
TGTGCCAGCATCAGATCAAGGACAGGGCCCTCTAACAGTGAAGCTTTCTTT
CASIRSRTGPSNSEAFF
>.|TRBV19|TRBJ2-7|.
TGTGCCAGTAGTATACTGGGCGGACCCAACGGGCAGTACTTC
CASSILGGPNGQYF